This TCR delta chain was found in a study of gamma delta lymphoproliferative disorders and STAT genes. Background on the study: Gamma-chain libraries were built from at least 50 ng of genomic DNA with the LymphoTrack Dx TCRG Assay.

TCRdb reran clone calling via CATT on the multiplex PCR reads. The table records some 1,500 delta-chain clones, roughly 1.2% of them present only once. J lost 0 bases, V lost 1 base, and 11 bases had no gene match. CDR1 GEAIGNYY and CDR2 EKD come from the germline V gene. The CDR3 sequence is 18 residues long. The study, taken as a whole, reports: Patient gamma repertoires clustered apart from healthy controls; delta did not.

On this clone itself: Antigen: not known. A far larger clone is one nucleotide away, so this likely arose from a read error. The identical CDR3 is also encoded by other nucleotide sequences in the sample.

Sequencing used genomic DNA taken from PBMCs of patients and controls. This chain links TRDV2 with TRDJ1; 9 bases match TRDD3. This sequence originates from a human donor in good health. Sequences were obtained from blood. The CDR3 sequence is CACDTLPGGSRYTDKLIF. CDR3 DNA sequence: TGTGCCTGTGACACACTGCCTGGGGGATCTCGGTACACCGATAAACTCATCTTT.